These 19 T cell receptor beta chains were sequenced from one sample in a study of cytomegalovirus exposure and HLA in healthy donors. PCR used 60 Vbeta primers and 13 Jbeta primers. Here immunoSEQ multiplex PCR was the method, and the copy in TCRdb shows in-frame clones only, minus some. The table includes roughly 180,000 clones, 70% to 80% detected once. Source material: PBMCs. The origin of the receptors is a woman aged 25 to 39 in good health and CMV-seropositive.

This sequence joins TRBV10-3 and TRBJ2-5; weak D call: TRBD2 (6 bases). The CDR3 runs to 14 residues. V lost 6 bases and J lost 3, with 14 bases in between. CDR1 is ENHRY, CDR2 SYGVKD, per germline. The CDR3 sequence: CAISGVGGKETQYF. Written as DNA, the CDR3 is TGTGCCATCAGCGGGGTAGGAGGGAAAGAGACCCAGTACTTC.

The V and J genes are TRBV15 and TRBJ2-1; 8 bases align to TRBD2. The CDR3 length is 15 residues. The V and J ends lost 1 base and 9 bases, in that order; junction bases with no gene match: 8. Germline V lookup: CDR1 LNHNV, CDR2 YYDKDF (reference sequence). CDR3 amino acids: CATSRVPAGEVEQFF. For the CDR3, the DNA is TGTGCCACCAGCAGAGTCCCAGCGGGAGAGGTTGAGCAGTTCTTC.

This clone was picked up a small number of times. The rearrangement links TRBV29-1 to TRBJ2-7; D is unclear. This CDR3 region has 13 residues. From germline, CDR1 is SQVTM and CDR2 ANQGSEA. The ends were cut back, 5 bases at V and 4 bases at J, with 15 bases in the middle. CDR3 bases: TGCAGCGTTTTAGCCCCCAAGTCGTACGAGCAGTACTTC. This translates into CSVLAPKSYEQYF.

The rearrangement uses TRBV1 and TRBJ2-5; the D call TRBD2 from the table was never checked on the DNA. TRBV1 is a pseudogene. The CDR3 is 15 residues long. The CDR3 nucleotides read TGCACCAGCAGCCAAGAGAAGAGAGTTCAAGAGACCCAGTACTTC. This sequence encodes CTSSQEKRVQETQYF.

The V and J genes are TRBV27 and TRBJ2-7; TRBD2 matches at 11 bases. Losses at the gene ends were 7 bases for V and 8 bases for J; bases not matched to a gene: 7. The germline CDR1 and CDR2 sequences are MNHEY and SMNVEV (reference sequence). The CDR3 consists of 13 residues. CDR3 loop: CASMGLAADKQYF. The CDR3 coding sequence is TGTGCCAGCATGGGACTAGCGGCAGACAAGCAGTACTTC.

The genes are TRBV19 and TRBJ2-5, with TRBD1 matching over 11 bases. Per germline, CDR1 LNHDA and CDR2 SQIVND (reference sequence). The CDR3 totals 14 residues. Unmatched junction bases numbered 4, after V lost 5 bases and J lost 5 bases. The DNA of the CDR3 is TGTGCCAGTAGTCGGACAGGGGGCGAGGAGACCCAGTACTTC. It is translated as CASSRTGGEETQYF. Combining the CDR3 with reference TRBV19 and TRBJ2-5 gives the whole variable domain DGGITQSPKYLFRKEGQNVTLSCEQNLNHDAMYWYRQDPGQGLRLIYYSQIVNDFQKGDIAEGYSVSREKKESFPLTVTSAQKNPTAFYLCASSRTGGEETQYFGPGTRLLVL.

The chain recombines TRBV7-2 with TRBJ2-3; D is possibly TRBD1 (6 bases). V lost 4 bases and J lost 3, with 23 bases in between. The CDR3 is 18 residues long. Germline V gene lookup returns CDR1 SGHTA and CDR2 FQGNSA. The CDR3 spells CASSSDRYRMRGTDTQYF. The CDR3 nucleotides read TGTGCCAGCAGCTCCGACCGATACAGGATGAGGGGGACAGATACGCAGTATTTT.

This chain connects TRBV27 to TRBJ1-4; maybe TRBD1 (6 bases). Trimming stripped 4 bases from V and 8 bases from J, with 14 bases between. Germline CDR1 MNHEY, CDR2 SMNVEV (reference sequence). The CDR3 loop spans 14 amino acids. The CDR3 DNA follows: TGTGCCAGCAGTTGGCGGCCTAGGGGGGAAAAACTGTTTTTT. Translating gives CASSWRPRGEKLFF. The whole variable domain, remainder taken from reference TRBV27 and TRBJ1-4, is EAQVTQNPRYLITVTGKKLTVTCSQNMNHEYMSWYRQDPGLGLRQIYYSMNVEVTDKGDVPEGYKVSRKEKRNFPLILESPSPNQTSLYFCASSWRPRGEKLFFGSGTQLSVL.

The chain has TRBV25-1 and TRBJ2-7, with 7 bases aligning to TRBD1. The CDR3 contains 14 residues. V gave up 1 base and J gave up 3 bases; unmatched junction bases: 3. The germline V gene encodes CDR1 MGHDK and CDR2 SYGVNS. The CDR3 protein is CASSESDRDYEQYF. The CDR3 DNA reads as TGTGCCAGCAGTGAATCCGACAGGGACTACGAGCAGTACTTC.

J is TRBJ1-1 and V is TRBV20-1; TRBD1 matches 7 bases. The trim removed 6 bases at V and 7 bases at J, leaving 5 bases unmatched. CDR1 and CDR2 (germline): DFQATT, SNEGSKA (reference sequence). This CDR3 comprises 11 residues. In nucleotides, the CDR3 is TGCAGTGCGGACGGACAGGTTGAAGCTTTCTTT. This encodes CSADGQVEAFF.

This chain links TRBV2 with TRBJ2-3, with D unresolved. V was shortened by 5 bases and J by 6 bases, with 12 bases between the two germline ends. The CDR3 length is 13 residues. Germline V CDR1 and CDR2: SNHLY, FYNNEI. The CDR3: CASSLRQADTQYF. Here the CDR3 DNA reads TGTGCCAGCAGTCTTAGGCAGGCGGATACGCAGTATTTT.

The rearrangement links TRBV18 to TRBJ2-7; D is possibly TRBD1 (5 bases). CDR3 length equals 14 residues. CDR1 KGHSH and CDR2 LQKENI come from the germline V gene. V lost 3 bases and J 5 bases, leaving 14 bases between the germline ends. This chain's CDR3 is CASSPSTAPHEQYF. The CDR3, as DNA: TGTGCCAGCTCACCTTCGACAGCCCCCCACGAGCAGTACTTC.

The rearrangement uses TRBV6-1 and TRBJ2-3; D is possibly TRBD1 (5 bases). Germline V lookup: CDR1 MNHNS, CDR2 SASEGT. The CDR3 runs to 14 residues. Trimming pared 7 bases from V and 0 bases from J, leaving 11 bases between. CDR3 coding DNA: TGTGCCAGCACCCAGGGTCTAAGCACAGATACGCAGTATTTT. Translating gives CASTQGLSTDTQYF.

V is TRBV27 and J is TRBJ2-7; 14 bases fit TRBD2. The CDR3 is 14 amino acids. The germline CDR1 and CDR2 sequences are MNHEY and SMNVEV (reference sequence). With 5 bases clipped from V and 6 bases from J, the junction kept 3 bases outside the gene matches. The CDR3: CASSRLAGGFEQYF. The CDR3 nucleotides are TGTGCCAGCAGTAGACTAGCGGGAGGGTTCGAGCAGTACTTC.

This clone has a handful of counts. The chain recombines TRBV6-1 with TRBJ2-1; weak D call: TRBD2 (5 bases). Germline V gene sequence: CDR1 MNHNS, CDR2 SASEGT. CDR3 size: 16 residues. The V gene lost 3 bases and the J gene lost 0 bases, with 12 bases spanning the gap. This chain's CDR3 is CASSEDFTSSYNEQFF. The DNA for the CDR3 is TGTGCCAGCAGTGAGGATTTTACTAGCTCCTACAATGAGCAGTTCTTC.

The genes are TRBV7-6 and TRBJ1-2; 9 bases are shared with TRBD1. The CDR3 is 16 amino acids. Germline CDR1 and CDR2: SGHVS and FNYEAQ. Trimming removed 0 bases from V and 3 bases from J; junction bases left unmatched: 5. CDR3 coding DNA: TGTGCCAGCAGCTTAGCGACCGGGACAGGGTACTATGGCTACACCTTC. Its translation: CASSLATGTGYYGYTF.

This CDR3 reads CASSLVVPGQGQGEQFF. The CDR3, as DNA: TGTGCCAGCAGCTTAGTAGTTCCTGGACAGGGGCAGGGTGAGCAGTTCTTC. V usage is TRBV11-2 and J usage is TRBJ2-1; TRBD1 aligns across 9 bases. The germline gives CDR1 SGHAT, CDR2 FQNNGV. CDR3 size: 17 residues. The ends lost 1 base at V and 9 bases at J; junction bases unmatched: 13.

This chain links TRBV9 with TRBJ2-3; a weak D match, TRBD2 (5 bases). From germline, CDR1 is SGDLS and CDR2 YYNGEE. This CDR3 comprises 14 residues. V lost 0 bases and J lost 3, with 8 bases in between. The CDR3 protein is CASSVDGRTDTQYF. DNA of the CDR3: TGTGCCAGCAGCGTAGATGGGAGAACAGATACGCAGTATTTT.

The rearrangement uses TRBV4-1 and TRBJ1-1; D is perhaps TRBD1 (6 bases). The V gene lost 3 bases and the J gene lost 0 bases, with 8 bases spanning the gap. The germline V gene encodes CDR1 MGHRA and CDR2 YSYEKL. There are 14 residues in the CDR3. CDR3 DNA: TGCGCCAGCAGCCAGCAGGGGATGAACACTGAAGCTTTCTTT. It codes for CASSQQGMNTEAFF.